These 15 T cell receptor beta chains share one sample of origin, sequenced in a study of blood T cell repertoires in COVID-19. The protocol was immunoSEQ multiplex PCR, while the TCRdb copy is restricted to in-frame clones and leaves out a portion. The sample has about 150,000 clones, 70% to 90% seen once. Sequencing was performed on peripheral blood. The receptors come from an older woman with COVID-19, enrolled during active disease.

V usage is TRBV2 and J usage is TRBJ2-3, with D tentatively TRBD2 (6 bases). Germline CDR1 SNHLY, CDR2 FYNNEI. V lost 6 bases to trimming and J lost 11 bases, with 15 bases between them. The CDR3 has 12 residues. The CDR3 DNA follows: TGTGCCAGCAGGACAACTAGCTGGGTGCAGTATTTT. This encodes CASRTTSWVQYF.

The chain uses TRBV9 and TRBJ2-2, with 9 bases identical to TRBD2. Trimming at V came to 4 bases and at J to 4 bases, leaving 5 bases not matched to a gene. From germline, CDR1 is SGDLS and CDR2 YYNGEE. This CDR3 is built from 15 residues. CDR3 nucleotide sequence: TGTGCCAGCAGCCTTAGCGGGAGTGGCACCGGGGAGCTGTTTTTT. Its translation: CASSLSGSGTGELFF.

The chain combines TRBV7-2 with TRBJ1-2, with a possible D match to TRBD1 (5 bases). This CDR3 contains 13 residues. Looked up from germline, CDR1 is SGHTA and CDR2 is FQGNSA. V gave up 6 bases and J gave up 1 base, with 9 bases separating them. The CDR3 bases are TGTGCCAGCAGGGACGGGGGTAACTATGGCTACACCTTC. It encodes CASRDGGNYGYTF.

The chain combines TRBV9 with TRBJ1-1, with D possibly TRBD1 on 5 matching bases. Germline-derived CDR1 and CDR2 are SGDLS and YYNGEE. The length of the CDR3 is 16 residues. Trimming stripped 2 bases from V and 1 base from J, with 15 bases between. As DNA, the CDR3 is TGTGCCAGCAGCGTTAAACAGGTCCCTCAGAACACTGAAGCTTTCTTT. Encoded protein: CASSVKQVPQNTEAFF. Full variable domain (outside the CDR3, taken from reference TRBV9 and TRBJ1-1): DSGVTQTPKHLITATGQRVTLRCSPRSGDLSVYWYQQSLDQGLQFLIQYYNGEERAKGNILERFSAQQFPDLHSELNLSSLELGDSALYFCASSVKQVPQNTEAFFGQGTRLTVV.

The rearrangement uses TRBV19 and TRBJ1-2; 8 positions agree with TRBD1. The CDR3 loop spans 13 amino acids. V lost 7 bases to trimming and J lost 14 bases; unmatched junction nucleotides: 15. Germline loops: CDR1 LNHDA, CDR2 SQIVND (reference sequence). The CDR3 region is CASTKDRVRPFTF. The CDR3 nucleotides are TGTGCCAGTACCAAGGACAGGGTACGTCCCTTTACCTTC.

The table lists this clone with a count of one. The chain has TRBV6-4 and TRBJ1-2; D not resolved. Trimming removed 8 bases from V and 8 bases from J, with 15 bases in between. Germline assignment: CDR1 MRHNA and CDR2 SNTAGT. CDR3 size: 12 residues. CDR3 in DNA: TGTGCCAGCCAAAGGGAGTGGCGAGGCTACACCTTC. It is translated as CASQREWRGYTF.

This chain uses TRBV21-1 with TRBJ2-7; the DNA was not used to check the table's D call, TRBD1. TRBV21-1 is classified as a pseudogene. The CDR3 covers 17 residues. The CDR3 protein is CASSKLKRDRVAYEQYV. The CDR3 coding sequence is TGTGCCAGCAGCAAGTTAAAACGGGACAGGGTGGCCTACGAGCAGTACGTC.

This chain links TRBV29-1 with TRBJ2-3, with unresolved D. The ends were cut back, 6 bases at V and 2 bases at J, with 9 bases in the middle. The CDR3 has 12 residues. Germline V gene sequence: CDR1 SQVTM, CDR2 ANQGSEA. CDR3 nucleotides: TGCAGCGTCAAGACTTACACAGATACGCAGTATTTT. It translates to CSVKTYTDTQYF.

V gene TRBV3-1 (or the pseudogene TRBV3-2) combines with J gene TRBJ1-5; unclear D gene. The CDR3 is 15 residues long. Germline CDR1 LGHDT, CDR2 YNNKEL (reference sequence). V was cut by 2 bases and J by 4 bases, with 12 bases left in between. In nucleotides, the CDR3 is TGTGCCAGCAGCCAAAGTCTACTGCAAAATCAGCCCCAGCATTTT. Amino acid sequence: CASSQSLLQNQPQHF.

This chain uses TRBV6-1 with TRBJ2-7; possibly TRBD2 for D (5 bases). Trimming left V 2 bases short and J 6 bases short, with 26 bases between. Germline V lookup: CDR1 MNHNS, CDR2 SASEGT. This CDR3 has 18 residues. Written as DNA, the CDR3 is TGTGCCAGCAGTGAAAGGAGTTCGGCCTCCGCGCGGGTGGGCGAGCAGTACGTC. This sequence encodes CASSERSSASARVGEQYV.

This clone was detected only a few times. The identical CDR3 is also encoded by other nucleotide sequences in the sample. The V gene is TRBV14, the J gene TRBJ2-7, with D possibly TRBD1 on 6 matching bases. The germline V and J ends were trimmed by 1 base and 2 bases, with 9 bases remaining between them. CDR1 and CDR2 from the germline V gene are SGHDN and FVKESK. The CDR3 has 14 residues. The CDR3 sequence is CASSQGRGPYEQYF. CDR3 nucleotide sequence: TGTGCCAGCAGCCAAGGCAGGGGTCCCTACGAGCAGTACTTC.

The CDR3, as DNA: TGTGCCAGCAGCTCTGGACAGGGGCCTTTAAATGAGCAGTTCTTC. Amino acids: CASSSGQGPLNEQFF. The gene calls are TRBV11-2 and TRBJ2-1; 9 bases match TRBD1. Germline lookup yields CDR1 SGHAT and CDR2 FQNNGV. This CDR3 has 15 residues. V lost 4 bases, J lost 7 bases, and 8 bases stayed unmatched. The complete variable domain, with remaining parts taken from reference TRBV11-2 and TRBJ2-1, reads EAGVAQSPRYKIIEKRQSVAFWCNPISGHATLYWYQQILGQGPKLLIQFQNNGVVDDSQLPKDRFSAERLKGVDSTLKIQPAKLEDSAVYLCASSSGQGPLNEQFFGPGTRLTVL.

V and J are TRBV27 and TRBJ1-1; D possibly corresponds to TRBD1 (5 bases). The germline CDR1 and CDR2 sequences are MNHEY and SMNVEV (reference sequence). The CDR3 is 14 amino acids. Trimming stripped 2 bases from V and 2 bases from J, with 9 bases between. CDR3 coding DNA: TGTGCCAGCAGTTTAAAGGGGACTAACACTGAAGCTTTCTTT. Its protein is CASSLKGTNTEAFF.

The chain recombines TRBV6-5 with TRBJ1-1; TRBD1 matches at 7 bases. This CDR3 has 13 residues. V lost 9 bases, J lost 4 bases, and 8 bases stayed unmatched. Germline CDR1 reads MNHEY; CDR2 reads SVGAGI. This chain's CDR3 is CASLQGIVTEAFF. CDR3 in DNA: TGTGCCAGTTTACAGGGGATAGTCACTGAAGCTTTCTTT.

J is TRBJ1-6 and V is TRBV9, with 7 bases identical to TRBD1. The CDR3 is made up of 15 amino acids. V was pared by 4 bases and J by 7 bases, with 8 bases of the junction left unmatched. Germline loops: CDR1 SGDLS, CDR2 YYNGEE. The CDR3 loop is CASSFRTGLNSPLHF. The CDR3, as DNA: TGTGCCAGCAGCTTCAGGACAGGATTGAATTCACCCCTCCACTTT.